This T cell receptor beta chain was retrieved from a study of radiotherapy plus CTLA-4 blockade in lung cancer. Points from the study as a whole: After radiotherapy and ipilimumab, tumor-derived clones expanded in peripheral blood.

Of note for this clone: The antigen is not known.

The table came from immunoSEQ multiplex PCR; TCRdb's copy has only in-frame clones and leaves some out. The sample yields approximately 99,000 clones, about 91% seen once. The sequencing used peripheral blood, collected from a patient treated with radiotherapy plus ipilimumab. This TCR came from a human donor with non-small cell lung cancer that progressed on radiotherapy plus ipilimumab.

CDR3 residues: CASSGSGLATGELFF. DNA of the CDR3: TGTGCCAGCAGCGGTTCGGGACTAGCTACCGGGGAGCTGTTTTTT. The chain employs TRBV7-8 and TRBJ2-2, with 9 nucleotides matching TRBD2. This CDR3 has 15 residues. CDR1 is SGHVS, CDR2 FQNEAQ, per germline. V dropped 5 bases and J dropped 5; count of bases not matched to a gene: 6.